This TCR beta chain is drawn from a study of metastatic and nonmetastatic thyroid tumors (TCRdb year 2020). As for the study more broadly: Repertoires were compared across peripheral blood and tumor or nodule tissue samples from malignant and benign thyroid patients. The research as a whole found: In both blood and tumor samples, malignant tumors were reported to have significantly higher TCR beta diversity than benign nodules.

Receptor amplification or capture employed PCR. Sequencing used an Illumina HiSeq 4000. High-throughput sequencing was used to profile the TCR beta-chain CDR3 region of every patient. The authors' pipeline ran thus. CDR3 differences across clinicopathological groups were used to build a classifier for discriminating distant-metastatic papillary thyroid cancer patients. The Shannon index was used to measure repertoire diversity, and the Morisita-Horn index was used to measure how similar tumor and blood repertoires were. The raw public reads went through TCRdb reprocessing: fastp at Q25, MiXCR clone calling, in-frame beta chains kept. In this record, the V and J calls reflect TCRdb's handling and not the investigators' own analysis. The sample contains 50,000 to 70,000 clones, approximately 4.1% of them found a single time. The biggest ten clones account for under 25% of the sample. To note about this clone: Its specific antigen is unknown. No quality values exist for individual bases; no much larger clone is one base distant.

No patient had received any treatment before thyroid surgery. Patient clinical samples collected from about 2011 to 2018 were retrospectively analysed using T-cell receptor beta sequencing. Its CDR3 holds 14 amino acids, cysteine through phenylalanine. The CDR3 DNA has 42 bases and is translated from base 1. CDR1 is given as MNHNS and CDR2 as SASEGT, both from the germline V gene. The germline V and J ends show losses of 6 bases and 1 base respectively, and no gene match explains 5 bases of the junction. This TCR came from a female donor with papillary thyroid cancer or a benign thyroid nodule (not recorded which). Some clones in this sample may be carry-over from other donors' samples. Recombination linked TRBV6-1 to TRBJ2-7, and 8 junction bases match TRBD1. Sequencing was done on a sample of blood. This receptor has the CDR3 CASRPTGVSYEQYF. The bases read TGTGCCAGCAGACCGACAGGGGTGTCCTACGAGCAGTACTTC.